This T cell receptor (beta chain) appears in the sequencing data of a study of Ad26.COV2.S vaccination and SARS-CoV-2 variants. The CDR3 is 18 residues long. Germline V gene sequence: CDR1 MGHRA, CDR2 YSYEKL. V shed 2 bases, J shed 0 bases, and the junction held 8 bases outside the gene matches. As to treatment: roughly 20 received Ad26.COV2.S at low or high dose, single or two shots; several received placebo; per-sample allocation not given. The investigators took samples on day 63 after the first vaccine or placebo injection. Assay used: immunoSEQ multiplex PCR; TCRdb lists only in-frame clones, some missing. The sample has about half a million clones, about 89% seen once.

This sample comprised peripheral blood, obtained in a trial of Ad26.COV2.S vaccine versus placebo. The rearrangement uses TRBV4-1 and TRBJ2-1, with 9 nucleotides matching TRBD2. This receptor was taken from a person aged 18-60 years who received the Ad26.COV2.S COVID-19 vaccine or a placebo. CDR3 nucleotide sequence: TGCGCCAGCAGCCAACACAGGGCGGGAGGGAGCTCCTACAATGAGCAGTTCTTC. This gives the protein CASSQHRAGGSSYNEQFF.